This is a list of T cell receptor beta chains from one sample in a study. Via MiXCR, TCRdb re-called the 5' RACE reads, giving one row per CDR3 protein. The data show approximately 6,200 distinct CDR3 sequences, under 35% seen once. The sample was memory CD4+ T cells sorted from a lymph node. These receptors came from a female donor with breast cancer. CDR3s include the opening cysteine and the closing phenylalanine or tryptophan. The D gene is left open where the match is weak. Clone size, where shown, is once, few, many, or a class for clones that have expanded.

clone size | J gene | CDR3 length | V gene | D gene | CDR3 protein | CDR3 DNA
- | TRBJ2-2 | 14 | TRBV2 | - | CASSTGSESGELFF | TGTGCCAGCAGTACCGGCAGCGAGAGTGGGGAGCTGTTTTTT
large | TRBJ1-2 | 12 | TRBV29-1 | - | CSVESGGGGYTF | TGCAGCGTTGAATCCGGGGGAGGAGGCTACACCTTC
- | TRBJ2-1 | 14 | TRBV9 | TRBD2 | CASSVSGRASEQFF | TGTGCCAGCAGCGTTAGCGGGAGGGCCAGTGAGCAGTTCTTC
- | TRBJ2-7 | 13 | TRBV12-3/TRBV12-4 | TRBD2 | CASSFATSDEQYF | TGTGCCAGCAGTTTCGCGACTAGCGACGAGCAGTACTTC
medium-sized | TRBJ2-6 | 15 | TRBV5-1 | - | CASSILANGANVLTF | TGCGCCAGCAGCATTTTAGCCAATGGGGCCAACGTCCTGACTTTC
medium-sized | TRBJ2-2 | 15 | TRBV18 | - | CASSLGTRRPGELFF | TGTGCCAGCTCACTAGGGACTCGAAGACCCGGGGAGCTGTTTTTT
- | TRBJ2-2 | 16 | TRBV11-2 | TRBD2 | CASSLGLAGETGELFF | TGTGCCAGCAGCTTAGGGCTAGCGGGAGAAACAGGGGAGCTGTTTTTT
- | TRBJ1-1 | 13 | TRBV10-3 | - | CAISAPANTEAFF | TGTGCCATCAGTGCCCCAGCGAACACTGAAGCTTTCTTT
many | TRBJ2-5 | 16 | TRBV15 | TRBD2 | CATSRGALAIRETQYF | TGTGCCACCAGCAGAGGTGCACTAGCGATCCGGGAGACCCAGTACTTC
many | TRBJ2-7 | 13 | TRBV5-1 | TRBD1 | CASGQDSSYEHYF | TGCGCCAGTGGACAGGATAGCTCCTACGAGCATTACTTC
- | TRBJ2-2 | 18 | TRBV19 | - | CASSNGQYPLPNTGELFF | TGTGCCAGTAGTAATGGACAGTACCCACTTCCAAACACCGGTGAGCTGTTTTTT
- | TRBJ2-7 | 16 | TRBV4-1 | - | CASSQEVGRFSYEQYF | TGCGCCAGCAGTCAAGAGGTGGGGAGGTTCTCCTACGAGCAGTACTTC
medium-sized | TRBJ2-7 | 14 | TRBV7-9 | TRBD1 | CASSLQGAGYEQYF | TGTGCCAGCAGCCTACAGGGGGCGGGATACGAGCAGTACTTC
large | TRBJ2-5 | 14 | TRBV5-1 | - | CASSYGQSQETQYF | TGCGCCAGCAGTTACGGACAGTCCCAAGAGACCCAGTACTTC
- | TRBJ2-7 | 16 | TRBV20-1 | TRBD2 | CSARRPGLAISYEQYF | TGCAGTGCTAGAAGACCCGGACTAGCGATTTCTTACGAGCAGTACTTC
large | TRBJ2-1 | 13 | TRBV12-3/TRBV12-4 | TRBD2 | CASSGTSLSEQFF | TGTGCCAGCAGTGGGACTAGTCTCAGTGAGCAGTTCTTC